This T cell receptor (beta chain) was recovered during a study of OX40 agonist ivuxolimab in advanced cancers. The sample holds one count of this clone. TCRdb's table, derived via immunoSEQ multiplex PCR, lists solely in-frame clones and lacks some. In the table there are around 70,000 clones, over 75% of which are singletons. V was pared by 5 bases and J by 6 bases, with 10 bases of the junction left unmatched. Germline loops: CDR1 SNHLY, CDR2 FYNNEI. The CDR3 is made up of 16 amino acids. This material consisted of CD4+ or CD8+ T cells sorted from blood, taken in a trial of the OX40 agonist ivuxolimab. This receptor was identified in an adult with an advanced solid tumor such as melanoma, head and neck, liver or kidney cancer. This chain joins TRBV2 and TRBJ1-2, with 12 positions matching TRBD1. The CDR3 here is CASSTGTGGKADGYTF. As DNA, the CDR3 is TGTGCCAGCAGTACCGGGACAGGGGGCAAGGCGGATGGCTACACCTTC.